This record concerns one TCR beta chain sequence. As originally analysed: Amplification of reference gene primers provided the estimated nucleated cell counts. Generated by immunoSEQ multiplex PCR, the TCRdb table keeps only in-frame clones and is missing some. V and J calls and clone size are those listed in that table; D and trimming were worked out from the DNA. The data contain about 120,000 clones, 90% of them singletons. This entry comes from a study of blood T cell repertoires in COVID-19. Background on the study: Samples of COVID-19 (acute and convalescent) were obtained from the United States, Italy and Spain. Sources were T cells, B-cell-depleted T cells, or PBMCs; the material itself was cDNA or gDNA.

The CDR3 spans 17 residues. Germline lookup yields CDR1 LGHNA and CDR2 YSLEER. The germline V and J ends were trimmed by 0 bases and 2 bases, with 16 bases remaining between them. Sequenced input: peripheral blood. The V gene is TRBV4-3, the J gene TRBJ1-2, with a possible D match to TRBD1 (5 bases). This clonotype was sampled from a human donor with active COVID-19. The donor label of this sample is uncertain. DNA of the CDR3: TGCGCCAGCAGCCAAGAAAGATCCAGGGCGACCAACTATGGCTACACCTTC. Residues: CASSQERSRATNYGYTF.